This TCR beta chain was identified in a study of control samples from healthy donors and cancer patients. The CDR3 runs to 12 residues. Trimming shortened V by 1 base and J by 3 bases, and 2 bases separated the two germline ends. CDR1 is SNHLY, CDR2 FYNNEI, per germline. Only in-frame clones appear in the TCRdb table, and some are missing; sequencing was by immunoSEQ multiplex PCR. Among about 54,000 clones, 95% to 97% were seen once, and the ten largest hold around 1.9%. The TCR was taken from a woman aged 25 to 45 in good health. The chain employs TRBV2 and TRBJ2-3; D remains ambiguous. Sequencing used blood. The CDR3 here is CASSEVTDTQYF. The CDR3 bases are TGTGCCAGCAGTGAAGTTACAGATACGCAGTATTTT.